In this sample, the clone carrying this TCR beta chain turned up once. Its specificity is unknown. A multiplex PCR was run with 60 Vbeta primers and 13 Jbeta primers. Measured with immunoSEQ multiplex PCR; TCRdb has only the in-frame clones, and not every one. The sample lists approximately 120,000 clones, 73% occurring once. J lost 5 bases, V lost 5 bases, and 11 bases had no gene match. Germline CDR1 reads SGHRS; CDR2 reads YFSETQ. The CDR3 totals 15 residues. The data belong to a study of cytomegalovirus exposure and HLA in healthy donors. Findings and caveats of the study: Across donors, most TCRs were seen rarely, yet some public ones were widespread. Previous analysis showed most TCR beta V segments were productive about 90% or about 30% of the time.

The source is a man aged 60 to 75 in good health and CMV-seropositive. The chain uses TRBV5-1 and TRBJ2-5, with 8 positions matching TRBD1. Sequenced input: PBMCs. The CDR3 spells CASSLPRGLGETQYF. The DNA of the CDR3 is TGCGCCAGCAGTCTCCCCAGGGGGCTAGGGGAGACCCAGTACTTC.